The next 20 T cell receptor beta chains were all read from a single sample in a study of vaccination and CD4 T cells after COVID-19. The study sequenced cultured CD4+ T cell DNA using the Oncomine TCR Beta short-read assay. TCRdb called the PCR reads again in MiXCR, with one record for every CDR3 protein. The sample carries 10,000 to 12,000 distinct CDR3 sequences, approximately 49% recorded once. Treatment: roughly 10-day PBMC culture with coronavirus spike peptide pools or control peptides (ViraFEST assay). What these receptors recognize is not known. The sequenced sample consisted of CD4+ T cells from blood, cultured in vitro. The receptors originated from a human donor who had recovered from COVID-19.

CDR3 sequence: CSATPGTHTPQYF. CDR3 DNA sequence: TGCAGTGCTACCCCAGGGACCCACACCCCCCAGTACTTC. The V call is TRBV20-1, the J call TRBJ2-5, with D possibly called TRBD1 or TRBD2 (5 bases each). V was cut by 4 bases and J by 9 bases, with 18 bases left in between. Per the germline V gene, CDR1 is DFQATT and CDR2 is SNEGSKA (reference sequence). The CDR3 sequence is 13 residues long.

The chain couples TRBV20-1 to TRBJ2-2, with TRBD2 identical over 15 bases. The length of the CDR3 is 14 residues. In germline, CDR1 is DFQATT, CDR2 SNEGSKA (reference sequence). V lost 5 bases, J lost 6 bases, and 1 base stayed unmatched. Here the CDR3 reads CSARTSGRAGELFF. For the CDR3, the DNA is TGCAGTGCTCGGACTAGCGGGAGGGCCGGGGAGCTGTTTTTT.

The sample holds a few counts of this clonotype. The chain combines TRBV7-2 with TRBJ1-1; D is possibly TRBD1 (6 bases). V was trimmed by 5 bases and J by 1 base, leaving 11 bases between them. Germline values: CDR1 SGHTA, CDR2 FQGNSA. The CDR3 totals 14 residues. CDR3 in DNA: TGTGCCAGCAGCCTTGACAGGAGGAACACTGAAGCTTTCTTT. It yields the protein CASSLDRRNTEAFF.

This chain uses TRBV5-1 with TRBJ2-3; 8 nucleotides line up with TRBD1. CDR1 is SGHRS, CDR2 YFSETQ, per germline. The V segment lost 3 bases and the J segment 1 base; nucleotides outside the gene matches: 10. This CDR3 comprises 17 residues. CDR3 in DNA: TGCGCCAGCAGCTCGACTTCTTCGGGACAGGGCACAGATACGCAGTATTTT. Protein: CASSSTSSGQGTDTQYF.

This clonotype was detected a few times. This chain joins TRBV20-1 and TRBJ1-1; 10 bases agree with TRBD1. This CDR3 is 14 amino acids long. Germline loops: CDR1 DFQATT, CDR2 SNEGSKA (reference sequence). J was trimmed by 4 bases and V by 2 bases; bases with no gene match: 4. As DNA, the CDR3 is TGCAGTGCTAGACGACAGGGGGCTACCACTGAAGCTTTCTTT. It is translated as CSARRQGATTEAFF.

By share of the sample, this clonotype is medium-sized (0.01 to 0.1%). V is TRBV14 and J is TRBJ1-3, with D possibly TRBD1 on 6 matching bases. The germline V and J ends were trimmed by 5 bases and 2 bases, with 13 bases remaining between them. The germline V gene encodes CDR1 SGHDN and CDR2 FVKESK. The CDR3 totals 15 residues. CDR3 nucleotide sequence: TGTGCCAGCAGCTCGGGACACCGGACTGGAAACACCATATATTTT. Residues: CASSSGHRTGNTIYF.

The chain uses TRBV12-3 or TRBV12-4 and TRBJ2-2; D unresolved. V dropped 6 bases and J dropped 0 bases, with 14 bases sitting between them. The CDR3 totals 16 residues. This chain's CDR3 is CASSPGWLTNTGELFF. Here the CDR3 DNA reads TGTGCCAGCAGCCCCGGGTGGCTGACGAACACCGGGGAGCTGTTTTTT.

This clonotype rates as medium-sized. The CDR3 DNA reads as TGTGCCAGCAGTGAGCGGGAGACAGATACGCAGTATTTT. This gives the protein CASSERETDTQYF. The chain recombines TRBV6-4 with TRBJ2-3, with 7 bases identical to TRBD2. Germline-derived CDR1 and CDR2 are MRHNA and SNTAGT. V was pared by 3 bases and J by 3 bases, with 0 bases of the junction left unmatched. The CDR3 spans 13 residues.

This clonotype was picked up a small number of times. The chain is built from TRBV7-8 and TRBJ1-1; maybe TRBD1 (5 bases). Looked up from germline, CDR1 is SGHVS and CDR2 is FQNEAQ. This CDR3 contains 14 residues. With 5 bases removed from V and 1 base from J, the gap between germline ends came to 11 bases. The CDR3, as DNA: TGTGCCAGCAGCCTAGAAACAGGGAACACTGAAGCTTTCTTT. Protein product: CASSLETGNTEAFF.

This chain joins TRBV5-1 and TRBJ1-5; D is undetermined. Germline V gene sequence: CDR1 SGHRS, CDR2 YFSETQ. The CDR3 has 17 residues. V dropped 4 bases and J dropped 2 bases, with 19 bases sitting between them. CDR3 sequence reads: CASSPSDSRYCNQPQHF. CDR3 bases: TGCGCCAGCAGCCCCTCCGACTCAAGGTACTGCAATCAGCCCCAGCATTTT.

This clonotype is classed as medium-sized. The gene calls are TRBV11-2 and TRBJ2-4; 10 nucleotides line up with TRBD2. V was pared by 3 bases and J by 9 bases, with 11 bases of the junction left unmatched. The CDR3 has 16 amino acids. Germline values: CDR1 SGHAT, CDR2 FQNNGV. CDR3: CASSFGLAGAGGIQYF. The CDR3 coding sequence is TGTGCCAGCAGCTTTGGGCTAGCGGGAGCGGGGGGCATTCAGTACTTC.

This clonotype was recorded a few times. The chain links TRBV20-1 to TRBJ2-5, with 9 bases aligning to TRBD1. With V trimmed by 7 bases and J by 3 bases, 12 bases remained unmatched. The germline V gene has CDR1 DFQATT and CDR2 SNEGSKA (reference sequence). CDR3 length: 15 amino acids. In DNA, the CDR3 is TGCAGTGTCGGACAGGGGTCCGCCCTGAAAGAGACCCAGTACTTC. It translates to CSVGQGSALKETQYF.

The J gene is TRBJ2-7, the V gene TRBV11-2; TRBD1 matches at 10 bases. With V trimmed by 7 bases and J by 5 bases, 8 bases remained unmatched. Looked up from germline, CDR1 is SGHAT and CDR2 is FQNNGV. The CDR3 runs to 14 residues. CDR3 loop: CASNQGDRGNEQYF. CDR3 bases: TGTGCCAGCAACCAGGGGGACAGGGGCAACGAGCAGTACTTC.

This clonotype was seen a handful of times. This chain links TRBV27 with TRBJ1-5; D is ambiguous. The CDR3 length is 14 residues. Germline-derived CDR1 and CDR2 are MNHEY and SMNVEV (reference sequence). V dropped 6 bases and J dropped 2 bases, with 11 bases sitting between them. The CDR3 is CASSPHGGNQPQHF. In DNA, the CDR3 is TGTGCCAGCAGCCCACATGGGGGCAATCAGCCCCAGCATTTT.

This clonotype has a handful of counts. The V gene is TRBV7-6, the J gene TRBJ2-3; the D gene is possibly TRBD2 (5 bases). Trimming removed 1 base at V and 4 bases at J, with 21 bases between. Germline CDR1 is SGHVS and CDR2 is FNYEAQ. The CDR3 is 18 residues long. CDR3 sequence: CASSLDVDAPVRADTQYF. The DNA for the CDR3 is TGTGCCAGCAGCTTAGATGTCGATGCCCCGGTGAGGGCAGATACGCAGTATTTT.

As for this clonotype: The junction and the germline gene differ at one end; a read error may be behind it. The chain combines TRBV20-1 with TRBJ2-2; 8 positions match TRBD2. The CDR3 runs 14 residues. CDR1 and CDR2 from the germline V gene are DFQATT and SNEGSKA (reference sequence). In DNA, the CDR3 is TGCAGTGCCAGAGCGGGGGACGGCACCGGGGAGCTGTTTTTT. This sequence encodes CSARAGDGTGELFF.

The genes are TRBV15 and TRBJ2-7; 9 bases are a match to TRBD2. V lost 5 bases to trimming and J lost 1 base; unmatched junction nucleotides: 12. This CDR3 contains 17 residues. Germline values: CDR1 LNHNV, CDR2 YYDKDF (reference sequence). The CDR3 is CATSGEDLAGSSYEQYF. The CDR3 DNA reads TGTGCCACCAGCGGCGAGGATCTAGCGGGGTCGTCCTACGAGCAGTACTTC. Full variable domain (outside the CDR3, taken from reference TRBV15 and TRBJ2-7): DAMVIQNPRYQVTQFGKPVTLSCSQTLNHNVMYWYQQKSSQAPKLLFHYYDKDFNNEADTPDNFQSRRPNTSFCFLDIRSPGLGDTAMYLCATSGEDLAGSSYEQYFGPGTRLTVT.

The chain carries TRBV4-2 and TRBJ2-2; 9 bases map to TRBD2. The germline CDR1 and CDR2 sequences are LGHNA and YNFKEQ. Trimming took 1 base from V and 10 from J; bases not matched to a gene: 7. The CDR3 length is 15 residues. Here the CDR3 DNA reads TGTGCCAGCAGCCAAGGGAGAGTAGCGGGAGAGGAGCTGTTTTTT. Its translation is CASSQGRVAGEELFF.

The V call is TRBV28, the J call TRBJ1-1; D is possibly TRBD1 (6 bases). The CDR3 consists of 17 residues. CDR1 MDHEN and CDR2 SYDVKM come from the germline V gene. V was pared by 6 bases and J by 1 base, with 21 bases between. The CDR3 loop is CASSEPRGPSSNTEAFF. The CDR3 DNA reads as TGTGCCAGCAGCGAACCCAGGGGACCGTCATCGAACACTGAAGCTTTCTTT.

The J gene is TRBJ2-3, the V gene TRBV9; D is unresolved. The CDR3 consists of 14 residues. Trimming stripped 3 bases from V and 0 bases from J, with 8 bases between. Per the germline V gene, CDR1 is SGDLS and CDR2 is YYNGEE. The CDR3 reads CASSARPSTDTQYF. The CDR3, as DNA: TGTGCCAGCAGCGCCCGTCCTAGCACAGATACGCAGTATTTT.